This T cell receptor beta chain was identified in a study of T-cell memory formation after mild COVID-19. Study results and caveats: CD4+ bias marked clones expanding day 15 to 37, unlike balanced contracting clones. Cross-reactive memory apparently joined, as some responding clones appeared in pre-infection memory. Researchers report contracting CD4+ clones mostly in CM and EM, with CD8+ clones in EMRA.

As regards this clonotype: The antigen remains undetermined.

cDNA libraries for TCR alpha and TCR beta, carrying sample barcodes and UMIs, came from 5'RACE with constant-segment primers. TCRdb reprocessed the 5' RACE reads with MiXCR, giving one entry per CDR3 protein. The data hold 270,000 or so distinct CDR3 sequences, with 16% observed a single time. The CDR3 has 15 residues. V lost 0 bases and J lost 5; bases outside the gene matches: 6. Germline V gene sequence: CDR1 SGHRS, CDR2 YFSETQ. Sequenced material: PBMCs or a T cell subset sorted from them (not recorded which). The rearrangement links TRBV5-1 to TRBJ1-1, with 8 bases lining up with TRBD1. This sequence originates from a man in his late teens or twenties who had mild COVID-19 (a few samples of this study predate the infection). Cell type and time point are not known. The CDR3 DNA reads as TGCGCCAGCAGCTTGGCCCCAGGGGGCCTAACTGAAGCTTTCTTT. Translation: CASSLAPGGLTEAFF.